The rows below give T cell receptor beta chains drawn from one sample of a study of CD8+ T cells in alopecia areata. The table came from immunoSEQ multiplex PCR; TCRdb's copy has only in-frame clones and leaves some out. The table lists some 100,000 clones, more than 30% of them singletons. Specimen: CD4+ T cells sorted from blood. The receptors stem from a human donor with alopecia areata. Both conserved end residues are part of each CDR3. The order of the fields is V gene, clone size, D gene, J gene, CDR3 protein, CDR3 DNA. D genes are given only for firm matches. A row's size may be missing; if present it is once, few, many or a size class.

>TRBV5-1|.|.|TRBJ2-3
CASSLRRGSTDTQYF
TGCGCCAGCAGCTTGAGACGCGGGAGCACAGATACGCAGTATTTT
>TRBV7-2|few|TRBD2|TRBJ2-1
CASSLDPGLVTNEQFF
TGTGCCAGCAGCTTAGACCCGGGACTAGTAACCAATGAGCAGTTCTTC
>TRBV4-3|once|.|TRBJ2-5
CASSQDKTGGTQYF
TGCGCCAGCAGCCAAGATAAAACAGGAGGGACCCAGTACTTC
>TRBV7-9|.|TRBD1|TRBJ2-5
CASSLRVSATGGETQYF
TGTGCCAGCAGCTTAAGGGTCTCTGCGACAGGGGGAGAGACCCAGTACTTC
>TRBV21-1|few|.|TRBJ2-6
CASSKGPGANVLTF
TGTGCCAGCAGCAAGGGGCCTGGGGCCAACGTCCTGACTTTC
>TRBV5-1|.|TRBD1|TRBJ2-4
CASSLAGGSSKNIQYF
TGCGCCAGCAGCTTGGCAGGGGGCTCTAGCAAAAACATTCAGTACTTC
>TRBV7-2|.|.|TRBJ2-5
CASSLAGSKETQYF
TGTGCCAGCAGCTTAGCGGGCAGCAAAGAGACCCAGTACTTC
>TRBV5-1|.|TRBD2|TRBJ2-3
CASSPLGGGAADTQYF
TGCGCCAGCAGCCCCTTAGGCGGGGGGGCGGCAGATACGCAGTATTTT
>TRBV4-1|.|.|TRBJ1-4
CASSQFIATNEKLFF
TGCGCCAGCAGCCAGTTCATCGCAACTAATGAAAAACTGTTTTTT
>TRBV19|few|TRBD1|TRBJ2-7
CASSMGWTGDYEQYF
TGTGCCAGTAGTATGGGATGGACAGGGGACTACGAGCAGTACTTC
>TRBV30|.|.|TRBJ2-3
CAWTRGDTQYF
TGTGCCTGGACCCGAGGAGATACGCAGTATTTT
>TRBV29-1|.|TRBD1|TRBJ1-5
CSVGQGRHQPQHF
TGCAGCGTGGGACAGGGCCGGCATCAGCCCCAGCATTTT